What follows are 30 T cell receptor beta chains derived from one specimen sequenced in a study of shared clonotypes between healthy human individuals (dated by TCRdb to about 2020). Library preparation was by the immunoSEQ multiplex PCR assay. TCRdb retrieved this table from immuneACCESS and kept in-frame rearrangements only. Not all clones are present; in checked studies, unresolved V genes account for under half, and no reason is known for the remainder. The table for this sample lists 1,500,000 or so clones; roughly 96% of them were counted only once. The ten largest account for approximately 1% of the sample. Sequenced material: naive CD4+ T cells sorted from blood. Reading the label with the study, this specimen's cell subset or site is: CD45RA+ positively selected. The source is a young man in good health.

This clone came up once. The J gene is TRBJ2-2, the V gene TRBV2; 8 bases match TRBD1. CDR3 length: 17 amino acids. Germline CDR1 and CDR2: SNHLY and FYNNEI. The V segment lost 5 bases and the J segment 7 bases; nucleotides outside the gene matches: 15. DNA of the CDR3: TGTGCCAGCAGTAGTTCCCAGGGGGCGCGACGGGGCGGGGAGCTGTTTTTT. Translated, it gives CASSSSQGARRGGELFF.

The chain carries TRBV2 and TRBJ2-7, with D perhaps TRBD1 or TRBD2 (5 bases each). Germline loops: CDR1 SNHLY, CDR2 FYNNEI. The V and J ends lost 11 bases and 1 base respectively, with 12 bases between them. The CDR3 sequence is 12 residues long. The CDR3 loop reads CAGSGRSYEQYF. Written as DNA, the CDR3 is TGTGCCGGATCGGGACGATCCTACGAGCAGTACTTC.

The chain has TRBV28 and TRBJ2-3; possibly TRBD2 for D (6 bases). The germline CDR1 and CDR2 sequences are MDHEN and SYDVKM. V was pared by 2 bases and J by 4 bases, with 10 bases between. The CDR3 totals 14 residues. DNA for the CDR3: TGTGCCAGCAGTTTACCGCGGGGTTCAGATACGCAGTATTTT. This translates into CASSLPRGSDTQYF.

The chain combines TRBV29-1 with TRBJ1-3; D remains ambiguous. The V and J ends lost 3 bases and 4 bases respectively, with 13 bases between them. The CDR3 is 14 residues long. Looked up from germline, CDR1 is SQVTM and CDR2 is ANQGSEA. The CDR3 region has the DNA TGCAGCGTTGATATGTGGGCTGGAGGAAACACCATATATTTT. It encodes CSVDMWAGGNTIYF.

DNA of the CDR3: TGCGCCAGCAGCTTGGGACTAGCGGTTTACAATGAGCAGTTCTTC. This translates into CASSLGLAVYNEQFF. The V and J genes are TRBV5-1 and TRBJ2-1, with 9 bases fitting TRBD2. The junction had 2 bases not matched to a gene; V was cut back by 0 bases and J by 4 bases. The germline V gene encodes CDR1 SGHRS and CDR2 YFSETQ. The CDR3 loop spans 15 amino acids.

J is TRBJ2-1 and V is TRBV9; D not resolved. The CDR3 has 17 residues. Germline V gene lookup returns CDR1 SGDLS and CDR2 YYNGEE. V was trimmed by 3 bases and J by 0 bases, leaving 16 bases between them. This CDR3 is CASSAAQAPSSYNEQFF. CDR3 sequence (DNA): TGTGCCAGCAGCGCCGCCCAAGCGCCAAGCTCCTACAATGAGCAGTTCTTC. The full variable domain, rest sourced from reference TRBV9 and TRBJ2-1, is DSGVTQTPKHLITATGQRVTLRCSPRSGDLSVYWYQQSLDQGLQFLIQYYNGEERAKGNILERFSAQQFPDLHSELNLSSLELGDSALYFCASSAAQAPSSYNEQFFGPGTRLTVL.

The CDR3 DNA sequence: TGCAGCGTTGCCCCGGGAGGCCGCACAGATACGCAGTATTTT. Translating gives CSVAPGGRTDTQYF. The chain couples TRBV29-1 to TRBJ2-3, with 7 bases that match TRBD2. The CDR3 runs to 14 residues. J was trimmed by 1 base and V by 4 bases; bases with no gene match: 5. Germline values: CDR1 SQVTM, CDR2 ANQGSEA.

This clone was detected only once. The V call is TRBV5-5, the J call TRBJ2-1; tentative D call: TRBD2 (6 bases). The V gene's germline CDR1 is SGHKS and CDR2 YYEKEE (reference sequence). This CDR3 contains 15 residues. V was trimmed by 7 bases and J by 2 bases, leaving 16 bases between them. The CDR3 region has the DNA TGTGCCAGCGCGGGGAAGATAGACGCCTACAATGAGCAGTTCTTC. This sequence encodes CASAGKIDAYNEQFF. The full variable domain, with the rest looked up from reference TRBV5-5 and TRBJ2-1, is DAGVTQSPTHLIKTRGQQVTLRCSPISGHKSVSWYQQVLGQGPQFIFQYYEKEERGRGNFPDRFSARQFPNYSSELNVNALLLGDSALYLCASAGKIDAYNEQFFGPGTRLTVL.

This chain connects TRBV5-1 to TRBJ2-5; TRBD2 matches at 8 bases. The CDR3 sequence is 13 residues long. After removal of 7 bases from V and 5 bases from J, the junction contained 7 bases not matched to a gene. Germline CDR1 SGHRS, CDR2 YFSETQ. The CDR3 region is CASFLAGGETQYF. CDR3 coding DNA: TGCGCCAGCTTCCTAGCGGGTGGGGAGACCCAGTACTTC.

The chain has TRBV7-2 and TRBJ2-1, with no clear D. The V end was cut by 1 base, the J end by 9 bases, with 13 bases between. Germline CDR1 SGHTA, CDR2 FQGNSA. CDR3 length: 14 residues. The CDR3 region is CASSLDATWGEQFF. The CDR3 DNA reads TGTGCCAGCAGCTTAGATGCTACGTGGGGTGAGCAGTTCTTC.

The chain has TRBV2 and TRBJ2-2; 9 bases agree with TRBD2. The germline V gene encodes CDR1 SNHLY and CDR2 FYNNEI. CDR3 length: 15 amino acids. V was clipped by 3 bases and J by 7 bases; unmatched bases: 6. The CDR3, as DNA: TGTGCCAGCAGTGAGGCCGGGACTAGCAGCGGGGAGCTGTTTTTT. This translates into CASSEAGTSSGELFF.

This chain links TRBV5-6 with TRBJ2-7; 13 nucleotides agree with TRBD2. The CDR3 contains 15 residues. Losses at the gene ends were 4 bases for V and 2 bases for J; bases not matched to a gene: 3. Per germline, CDR1 SGHDT and CDR2 YYEEEE. This chain's CDR3 is CASSMGLAGTYEQYF. The CDR3 region has the DNA TGTGCCAGCAGCATGGGACTAGCGGGAACCTACGAGCAGTACTTC.

V is TRBV2 and J is TRBJ1-2; maybe TRBD1 (5 bases). V dropped 4 bases and J dropped 0 bases, with 15 bases sitting between them. The CDR3 is made up of 16 amino acids. Germline V gene lookup returns CDR1 SNHLY and CDR2 FYNNEI. The CDR3 loop reads CASSALAGLANYGYTF. The CDR3 nucleotides are TGTGCCAGCAGTGCCCTCGCAGGGCTCGCTAACTATGGCTACACCTTC.

V gene TRBV11-3 combines with J gene TRBJ2-2, with TRBD1 as a possible D gene (5 bases). This CDR3 is built from 13 residues. Germline CDR1 SGHNT, CDR2 YENEEA. V was shortened by 5 bases and J by 7 bases, with 11 bases between the two germline ends. The CDR3 sequence is CASSPRRGGELFF. The CDR3 DNA reads as TGTGCCAGCAGCCCGCGTAGGGGCGGGGAGCTGTTTTTT.

The chain uses TRBV2 and TRBJ1-1; D uncertain. The germline V and J ends were trimmed by 8 bases and 0 bases, with 10 bases remaining between them. This CDR3 has 13 amino acids. The germline CDR1 and CDR2 sequences are SNHLY and FYNNEI. Here the CDR3 DNA reads TGTGCCAGCGTCGGGTCGCTGAACACTGAAGCTTTCTTT. It translates to CASVGSLNTEAFF.

The J gene is TRBJ2-1, the V gene TRBV7-9; TRBD2 matches at 14 bases. Germline V gene sequence: CDR1 SEHNR, CDR2 FQNEAQ (reference sequence). After removal of 0 bases from V and 6 bases from J, the junction contained 4 bases not matched to a gene. The CDR3 runs to 17 residues. The CDR3 region is CASSLAAGTSGSNEQFF. The CDR3 coding sequence is TGTGCCAGCAGCTTAGCGGCCGGGACTAGCGGGAGCAATGAGCAGTTCTTC.

Points on this clone: Other DNA sequences of this sample code for an identical CDR3. The chain joins TRBV19 to TRBJ2-1, with 7 bases identical to TRBD1. This CDR3 contains 15 residues. Per germline, CDR1 LNHDA and CDR2 SQIVND (reference sequence). Germline trimming cut 4 bases from V and 0 bases from J; bases unmatched to any gene: 3. The CDR3 protein is CASSTRQGSYNEQFF. The DNA of the CDR3 is TGTGCCAGTAGTACTAGACAGGGCTCCTACAATGAGCAGTTCTTC.

This sequence joins TRBV19 and TRBJ2-3; maybe TRBD1 (5 bases). Germline V gene lookup returns CDR1 LNHDA and CDR2 SQIVND (reference sequence). CDR3 length: 14 amino acids. Trimming removed 3 bases from V and 7 bases from J, with 14 bases in between. The CDR3 loop reads CASSIAQWTNTQYF. As DNA, the CDR3 is TGTGCCAGTAGTATCGCGCAGTGGACAAATACGCAGTATTTT.

The V call is TRBV27, the J call TRBJ2-5; 9 positions match TRBD1. Trimming removed 6 bases from V and 2 bases from J; junction bases left unmatched: 10. The CDR3 is made up of 16 amino acids. CDR1 and CDR2 from the germline V gene are MNHEY and SMNVEV (reference sequence). The CDR3 nucleotides read TGTGCCAGCAGCCGCCTGACAGGGGGAGGGCAAGAGACCCAGTACTTC. As protein: CASSRLTGGGQETQYF.

The V gene is TRBV5-4, the J gene TRBJ2-1; D perhaps matches TRBD2 (6 bases). The V end lost 4 bases, the J end lost 9 bases, and 17 bases lay between the germline ends. The CDR3 has 14 amino acids. Germline lookup yields CDR1 SGHNT and CDR2 YYREEE (reference sequence). The CDR3 bases are TGTGCCAGCAGCGGGTTCAGCACGGGAGCTGAGCAGTTCTTC. It specifies CASSGFSTGAEQFF.

This clone was seen a single time. This chain uses TRBV19 with TRBJ1-4; unclear D gene. Germline CDR1 is LNHDA and CDR2 is SQIVND (reference sequence). V was pared by 8 bases and J by 7 bases, with 14 bases between. The CDR3 covers 13 residues. Written as DNA, the CDR3 is TGTGCCAGTTGCCTCGGTCCCGGTGAAAAACTGTTTTTT. Protein product: CASCLGPGEKLFF. Using reference TRBV19 and TRBJ1-4 for the parts outside the CDR3, the full variable domain is DGGITQSPKYLFRKEGQNVTLSCEQNLNHDAMYWYRQDPGQGLRLIYYSQIVNDFQKGDIAEGYSVSREKKESFPLTVTSAQKNPTAFYLCASCLGPGEKLFFGSGTQLSVL.

This chain joins TRBV5-1 and TRBJ2-7; 7 nucleotides match TRBD2. V dropped 1 base and J dropped 6; count of bases not matched to a gene: 10. Germline V gene sequence: CDR1 SGHRS, CDR2 YFSETQ. This CDR3 has 15 amino acids. The CDR3 region is CASSLISSGALEQYF. The CDR3 DNA reads TGCGCCAGCAGCTTGATTTCTAGCGGAGCCCTCGAGCAGTACTTC.

This chain links TRBV5-1 with TRBJ2-1; D possibly corresponds to TRBD2 (6 bases). The V gene's germline CDR1 is SGHRS and CDR2 YFSETQ. CDR3 length equals 15 residues. V lost 4 bases and J 1 base, leaving 12 bases between the germline ends. The CDR3 DNA reads TGCGCCAGCAGCGAAAGCGGAGGGTCCTACAATGAGCAGTTCTTC. Translated: CASSESGGSYNEQFF. Full variable domain (rest looked up from reference TRBV5-1 and TRBJ2-1): KAGVTQTPRYLIKTRGQQVTLSCSPISGHRSVSWYQQTPGQGLQFLFEYFSETQRNKGNFPGRFSGRQFSNSRSEMNVSTLELGDSALYLCASSESGGSYNEQFFGPGTRLTVL.

For this clone: Other DNA sequences in this specimen translate into the identical CDR3. The chain joins TRBV5-1 to TRBJ2-7; D not certain. Trimming took 2 bases from V and 3 from J, leaving 6 bases between them. This CDR3 spans 12 amino acids. Germline CDR1 reads SGHRS; CDR2 reads YFSETQ. Here the CDR3 reads CASSLSGYEQYF. CDR3 nucleotide sequence: TGCGCCAGCAGCTTAAGTGGCTACGAGCAGTACTTC.

On this clone itself: One end of the junction fails to match germline, which may point to a read error. The chain has TRBV6-6 and TRBJ2-7; D is unclear. The germline CDR1 and CDR2 sequences are MNHNY and SVGAGI (reference sequence). This CDR3 contains 15 residues. The CDR3 reads CASSNSGLPSYEQYF. The CDR3 bases are TGTGCCAGCAGTAACTCAGGTTTGCCCTCCTACGAGCAGTACTTC.

This clone was picked up one time. The chain employs TRBV5-1 and TRBJ1-3; unclear D gene. V gave up 7 bases and J gave up 5 bases, with 16 bases separating them. Germline lookup yields CDR1 SGHRS and CDR2 YFSETQ. There are 14 residues in the CDR3. The CDR3 spells CASRRWADRNTIYF. CDR3 nucleotides: TGCGCCAGCCGCCGTTGGGCAGATCGAAACACCATATATTTT.

With respect to this clone: At one end the junction does not follow the germline gene, possibly because of a read error. The chain is built from TRBV27 and TRBJ2-7; the match to TRBD2 covers 8 bases. The germline V gene encodes CDR1 MNHEY and CDR2 SMNVEV (reference sequence). The CDR3 is 12 residues long. The chain's CDR3 is CASSLIPGLEHF. DNA of the CDR3: TGTGCCAGCAGTCTGATACCGGGACTAGAACACTTC.

This chain joins TRBV10-3 and TRBJ2-7; 8 positions match TRBD2. CDR3 length: 16 amino acids. Germline loops: CDR1 ENHRY, CDR2 SYGVKD. Unmatched junction bases numbered 16, after V lost 10 bases and J lost 2 bases. CDR3 sequence: CAKTPTSRLATYEQYF. CDR3 coding DNA: TGTGCCAAAACCCCCACCAGTCGACTAGCGACCTACGAGCAGTACTTC.

This chain links TRBV12-2 with TRBJ2-2; the table gives TRBD2 as D, unverified against the DNA. TRBV12-2 is classified as a pseudogene. The CDR3 covers 18 residues. CDR3 nucleotides: TGTGCAAGTCGCTTAGTAGCGGGACTAGCGGACAACACCGGGGAGCTGTTTTTT. The encoded protein is CASRLVAGLADNTGELFF.

The DNA for the CDR3 is TGTGCCAGCAGCTTCCCTCGTCGAAGCATTGAGCAGTTCTTC. It encodes CASSFPRRSIEQFF. V usage is TRBV11-2 and J usage is TRBJ2-1; no firm D call. Germline CDR1 SGHAT, CDR2 FQNNGV. Trimming shortened V by 3 bases and J by 9 bases, and 15 bases separated the two germline ends. This CDR3 region has 14 residues. The complete variable domain, with remaining parts taken from reference TRBV11-2 and TRBJ2-1, reads EAGVAQSPRYKIIEKRQSVAFWCNPISGHATLYWYQQILGQGPKLLIQFQNNGVVDDSQLPKDRFSAERLKGVDSTLKIQPAKLEDSAVYLCASSFPRRSIEQFFGPGTRLTVL.